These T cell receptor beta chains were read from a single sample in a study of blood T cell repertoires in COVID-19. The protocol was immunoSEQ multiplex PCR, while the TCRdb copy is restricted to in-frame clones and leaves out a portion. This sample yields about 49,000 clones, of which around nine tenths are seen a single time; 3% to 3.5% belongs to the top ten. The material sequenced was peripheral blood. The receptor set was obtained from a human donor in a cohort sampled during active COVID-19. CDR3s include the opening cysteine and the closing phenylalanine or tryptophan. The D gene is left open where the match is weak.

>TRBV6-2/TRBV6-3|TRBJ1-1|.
CASSPRVRLNTEAFF
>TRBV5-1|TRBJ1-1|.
CASRGANTGTTEAFF
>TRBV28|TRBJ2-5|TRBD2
CASSLLAGWETQYF
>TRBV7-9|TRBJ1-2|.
CASSANSARGYTF
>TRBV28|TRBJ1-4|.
CASSLYSEKLFF
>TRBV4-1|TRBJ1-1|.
CASSPFGQNTEAFF
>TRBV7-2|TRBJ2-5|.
CASSLVIGGETQYF
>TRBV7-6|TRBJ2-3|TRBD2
CASSPSSSSGYTDTQYF
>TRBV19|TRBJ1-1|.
CASRGGVMNTEAFF
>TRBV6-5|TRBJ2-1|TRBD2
CASSYPTSGEDNEQFF
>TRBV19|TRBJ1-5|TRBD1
CASSTTGLSNQPQHF
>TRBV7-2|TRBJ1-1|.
CASSLEAGVSEAFF
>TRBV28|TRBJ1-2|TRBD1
CASSSVTGSTF
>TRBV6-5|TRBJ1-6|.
CASGESQDSPLHF
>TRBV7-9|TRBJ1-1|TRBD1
CASSPGGGVSEAFF
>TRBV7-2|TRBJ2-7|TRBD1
CASRLIQGPYEQYF
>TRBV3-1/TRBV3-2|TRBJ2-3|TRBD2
CASSPTGAGGTDTQYF
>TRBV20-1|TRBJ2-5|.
CSGVVAETQYF
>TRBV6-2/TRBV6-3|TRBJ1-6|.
CASSYRSGRSSPLHF
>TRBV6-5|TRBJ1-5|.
CASSPGQINQPQHF
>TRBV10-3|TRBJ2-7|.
CAISESWGRSGREQYF
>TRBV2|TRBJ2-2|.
CASSVPGLPNTGELFF
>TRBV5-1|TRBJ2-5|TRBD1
CASSRTGQETQYF
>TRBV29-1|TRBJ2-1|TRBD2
CSVDRTSGGIEQFF
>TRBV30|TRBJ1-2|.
CAWTGINYGYTF
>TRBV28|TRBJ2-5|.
CASTNPGAETQYF
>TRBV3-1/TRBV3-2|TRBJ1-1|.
CASSHDSEAFF
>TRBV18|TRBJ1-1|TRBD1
CASSRTGGSQNTEAFF
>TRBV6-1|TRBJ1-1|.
CASSDGDRDTEAFF
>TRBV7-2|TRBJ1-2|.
CASSSPGHNYGYTF
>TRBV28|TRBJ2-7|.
CASRGQPYEQYF
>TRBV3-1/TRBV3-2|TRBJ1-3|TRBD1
CASSRTGASGNTIYF
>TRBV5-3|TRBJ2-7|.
CARSEPGYEQYF
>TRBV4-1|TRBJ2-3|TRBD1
CASSQRLGQGIADTQYF
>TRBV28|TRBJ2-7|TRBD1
CASSLGQAHEQYF
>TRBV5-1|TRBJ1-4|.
CASSFSDNSLEEKLFF
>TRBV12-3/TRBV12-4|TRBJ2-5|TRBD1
CASSDRVQETQYF
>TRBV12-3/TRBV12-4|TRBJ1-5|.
CASGVLSNQPQHF
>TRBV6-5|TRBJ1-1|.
CASSRLAEAFF
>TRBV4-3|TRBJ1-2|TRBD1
CASSRGLVAYGYTF